The 3 T cell receptor beta chains below come from one sample, sequenced in a study of OX40 agonist ivuxolimab in advanced cancers. The method was immunoSEQ multiplex PCR; TCRdb's version includes in-frame clones alone and lacks a portion of them. Of tens of thousands of clones detected, 75% to 90% appear once; the ten largest clones hold approximately 0.2%. The specimen was CD4+ or CD8+ T cells sorted from blood, collected in a trial of the OX40 agonist ivuxolimab. The source of these receptors is an adult with an advanced solid tumor such as melanoma, head and neck, liver or kidney cancer.

This clone has just a few counts. The V gene is TRBV5-6, the J gene TRBJ1-5, with D unclear. This CDR3 contains 16 residues. CDR1 is SGHDT, CDR2 YYEEEE, per germline. With 4 bases removed from V and 0 bases from J, the gap between germline ends came to 14 bases. CDR3 loop: CASSSGGGYSNQPQHF. CDR3 DNA: TGTGCCAGCAGCAGTGGAGGCGGGTATAGCAATCAGCCCCAGCATTTT.

This clone was observed a single time. This specimen includes other DNA sequences encoding the same CDR3. The chain links TRBV5-1 to TRBJ2-5; D is undetermined. CDR3 length equals 13 residues. The germline CDR1 and CDR2 sequences are SGHRS and YFSETQ. Trimming took off 2 bases at V and 5 bases at J, with 10 bases between the two ends. The CDR3 reads CASSFPGVETQYF. CDR3 in DNA: TGCGCCAGCAGCTTCCCCGGTGTGGAGACCCAGTACTTC.

The gene calls are TRBV7-2 and TRBJ2-3; D remains unclear. CDR1 and CDR2 (germline): SGHTA, FQGNSA. The CDR3 contains 19 residues. Trimming removed 5 bases from V and 3 bases from J, with 27 bases in between. The CDR3 DNA reads as TGTGCCAGCAGCCCACTCGTGGGTGACCGTGGAGAAGAAACAGATACGCAGTATTTT. Its translation: CASSPLVGDRGEETDTQYF.